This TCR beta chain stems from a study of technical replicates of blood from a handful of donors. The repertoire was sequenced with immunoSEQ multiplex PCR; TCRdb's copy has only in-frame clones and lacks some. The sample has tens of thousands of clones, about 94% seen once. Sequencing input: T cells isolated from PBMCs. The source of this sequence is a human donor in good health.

The chain's CDR3 is CASSIQDRVSYGYTF. The CDR3 DNA reads TGTGCCAGTAGTATCCAGGACAGGGTTAGCTATGGCTACACCTTC. The J gene is TRBJ1-2, the V gene TRBV19, with TRBD1 identical over 8 bases. The V gene end was trimmed by 3 bases and the J gene end by 4 bases; junction bases not matched to a gene: 7. Germline lookup yields CDR1 LNHDA and CDR2 SQIVND (reference sequence). The CDR3 contains 15 residues.